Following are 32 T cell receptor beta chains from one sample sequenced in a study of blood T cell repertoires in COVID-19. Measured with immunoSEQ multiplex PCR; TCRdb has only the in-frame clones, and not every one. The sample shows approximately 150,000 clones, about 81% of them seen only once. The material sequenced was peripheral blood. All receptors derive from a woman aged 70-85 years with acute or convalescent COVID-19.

Here the CDR3 DNA reads TGTGCCAGCAGCTTGACTAGCGGGTACCAAGAGACCCAGTACTTC. It yields the protein CASSLTSGYQETQYF. The chain uses TRBV11-3 and TRBJ2-5; 10 nucleotides agree with TRBD2. This CDR3 is 15 amino acids long. Germline V lookup: CDR1 SGHNT, CDR2 YENEEA. V trimming: 3 bases; J trimming: 0 bases; junction bases outside the gene matches: 1.

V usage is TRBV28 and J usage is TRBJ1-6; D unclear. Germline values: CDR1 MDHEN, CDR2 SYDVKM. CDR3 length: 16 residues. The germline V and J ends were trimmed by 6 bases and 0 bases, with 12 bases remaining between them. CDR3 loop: CASRPLRSSYNSPLHF. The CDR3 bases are TGTGCCAGCAGACCCCTGCGGAGCTCCTATAATTCACCCCTCCACTTT.

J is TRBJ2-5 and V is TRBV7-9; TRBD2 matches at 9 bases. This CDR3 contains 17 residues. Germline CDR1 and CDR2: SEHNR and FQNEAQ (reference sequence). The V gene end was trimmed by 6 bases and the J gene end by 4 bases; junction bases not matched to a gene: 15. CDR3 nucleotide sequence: TGTGCCAGCAGTTTCGGCGATCGCGGGAGGGGGGGAGAGACCCAGTACTTC. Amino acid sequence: CASSFGDRGRGGETQYF.

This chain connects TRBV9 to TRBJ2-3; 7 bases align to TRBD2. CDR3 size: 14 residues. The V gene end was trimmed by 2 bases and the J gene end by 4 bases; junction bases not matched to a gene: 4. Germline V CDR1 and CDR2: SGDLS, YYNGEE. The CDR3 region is CASSVNGGSDTQYF. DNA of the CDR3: TGTGCCAGCAGCGTGAACGGGGGGTCAGATACGCAGTATTTT. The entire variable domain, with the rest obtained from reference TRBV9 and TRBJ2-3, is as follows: DSGVTQTPKHLITATGQRVTLRCSPRSGDLSVYWYQQSLDQGLQFLIQYYNGEERAKGNILERFSAQQFPDLHSELNLSSLELGDSALYFCASSVNGGSDTQYFGPGTRLTVL.

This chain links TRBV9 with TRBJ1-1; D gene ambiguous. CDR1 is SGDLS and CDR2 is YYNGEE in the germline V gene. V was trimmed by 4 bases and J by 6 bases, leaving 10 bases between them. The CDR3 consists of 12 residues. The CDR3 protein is CASSSRTSEAFF. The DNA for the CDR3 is TGTGCCAGCAGCTCTAGAACGTCTGAAGCTTTCTTT.

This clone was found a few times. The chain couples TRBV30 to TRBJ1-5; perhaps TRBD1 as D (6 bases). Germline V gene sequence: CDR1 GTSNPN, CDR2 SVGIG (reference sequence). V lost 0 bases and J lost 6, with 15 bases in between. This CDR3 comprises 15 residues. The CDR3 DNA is TGTGCCTGGAGTGTAGGGTGGGGGGGCAGTCAGCCCCAGCATTTT. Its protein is CAWSVGWGGSQPQHF.

The CDR3 nucleotides read TGCAGCGTTGAAGATGTTTACACAGGGAGGGACTATGGCTACACCTTC. Amino acids: CSVEDVYTGRDYGYTF. J is TRBJ1-2 and V is TRBV29-1, with D tentatively TRBD1 (6 bases). The CDR3 is made up of 16 amino acids. Germline CDR1 SQVTM, CDR2 ANQGSEA. Trimming took off 0 bases at V and 3 bases at J, with 17 bases between the two ends.

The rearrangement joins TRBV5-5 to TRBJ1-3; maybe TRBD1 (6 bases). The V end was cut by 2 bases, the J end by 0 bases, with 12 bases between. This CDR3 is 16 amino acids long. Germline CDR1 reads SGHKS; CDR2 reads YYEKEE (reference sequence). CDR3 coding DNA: TGTGCCAGCAGCTTCTCAGGACAGCGCTCTGGAAACACCATATATTTT. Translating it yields CASSFSGQRSGNTIYF.

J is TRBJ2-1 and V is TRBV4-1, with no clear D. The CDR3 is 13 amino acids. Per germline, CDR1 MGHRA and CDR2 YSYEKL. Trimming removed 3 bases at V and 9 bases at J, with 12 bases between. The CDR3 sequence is CASSHPLGSEQFF. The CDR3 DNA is TGCGCCAGCAGCCACCCCCTTGGTAGTGAGCAGTTCTTC.

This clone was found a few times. Here the CDR3 reads CASRAPGLAGIPSYEQYF. For the CDR3, the DNA is TGCGCCAGCAGAGCACCGGGACTAGCGGGAATACCCTCCTACGAGCAGTACTTC. The chain has TRBV10-1 and TRBJ2-7; 13 bases agree with TRBD2. Trimming at V came to 6 bases and at J to 0 bases, leaving 11 bases not matched to a gene. The CDR3 is made up of 18 amino acids. From germline, CDR1 is WNHNN and CDR2 SYGVQD (reference sequence).

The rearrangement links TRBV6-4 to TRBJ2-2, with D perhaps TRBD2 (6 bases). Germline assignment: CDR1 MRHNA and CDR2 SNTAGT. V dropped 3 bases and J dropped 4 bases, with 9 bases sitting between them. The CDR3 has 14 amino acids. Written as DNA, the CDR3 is TGTGCCAGCAGTGAGCGGGGCGGCACCGGGGAGCTGTTTTTT. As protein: CASSERGGTGELFF.

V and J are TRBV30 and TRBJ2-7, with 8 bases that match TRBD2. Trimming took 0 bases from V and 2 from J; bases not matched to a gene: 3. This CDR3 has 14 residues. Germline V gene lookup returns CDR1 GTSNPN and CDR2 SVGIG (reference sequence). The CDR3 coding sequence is TGTGCCTGGAGTGTGGGTAGCGGGACCTACGAGCAGTACTTC. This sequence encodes CAWSVGSGTYEQYF.

As DNA, the CDR3 is TGTGCCAGTAGTGCCGAACTAGCGGGTAGTGGGGTGTACAATGAGCAGTTCTTC. Translation gives CASSAELAGSGVYNEQFF. The gene calls are TRBV19 and TRBJ2-1; TRBD2 matches at 9 bases. This CDR3 has 18 residues. Germline assignment: CDR1 LNHDA and CDR2 SQIVND (reference sequence). V trimming: 5 bases; J trimming: 4 bases; junction bases outside the gene matches: 15.

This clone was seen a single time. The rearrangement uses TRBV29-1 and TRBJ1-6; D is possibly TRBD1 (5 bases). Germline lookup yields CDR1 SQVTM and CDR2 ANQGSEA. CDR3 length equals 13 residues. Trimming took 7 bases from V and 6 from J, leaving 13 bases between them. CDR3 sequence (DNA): TGCAGCGCTACTCAAGACAGTAATTCACCCCTCCACTTT. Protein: CSATQDSNSPLHF.

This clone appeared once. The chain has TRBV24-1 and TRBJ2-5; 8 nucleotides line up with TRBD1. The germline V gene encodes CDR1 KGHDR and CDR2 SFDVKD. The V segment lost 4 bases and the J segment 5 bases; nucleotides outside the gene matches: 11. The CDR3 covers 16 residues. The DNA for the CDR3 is TGTGCCACCAGTGACCGTTCCGGGACAGGAACGGAGACCCAGTACTTC. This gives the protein CATSDRSGTGTETQYF.

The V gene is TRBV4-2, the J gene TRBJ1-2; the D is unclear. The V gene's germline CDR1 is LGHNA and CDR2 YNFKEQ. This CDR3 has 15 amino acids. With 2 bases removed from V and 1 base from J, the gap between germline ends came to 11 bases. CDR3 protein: CASSQSTLLNYGYTF. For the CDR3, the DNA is TGTGCCAGCAGCCAAAGTACCTTACTTAACTATGGCTACACCTTC.

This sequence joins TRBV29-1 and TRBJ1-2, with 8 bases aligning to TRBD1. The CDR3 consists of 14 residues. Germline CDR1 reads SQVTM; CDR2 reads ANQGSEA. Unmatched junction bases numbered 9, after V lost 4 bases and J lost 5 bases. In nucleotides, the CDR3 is TGCAGCGTTGGACCCCGGACAGGGAGTTATGGCTACACCTTC. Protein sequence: CSVGPRTGSYGYTF.

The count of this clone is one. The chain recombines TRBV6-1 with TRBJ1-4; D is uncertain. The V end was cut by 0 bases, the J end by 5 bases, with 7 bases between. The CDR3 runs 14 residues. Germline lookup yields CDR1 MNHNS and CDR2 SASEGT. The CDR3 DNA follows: TGTGCCAGCAGTGAAGCCTGGAGGAATGAAAAACTGTTTTTT. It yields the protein CASSEAWRNEKLFF.

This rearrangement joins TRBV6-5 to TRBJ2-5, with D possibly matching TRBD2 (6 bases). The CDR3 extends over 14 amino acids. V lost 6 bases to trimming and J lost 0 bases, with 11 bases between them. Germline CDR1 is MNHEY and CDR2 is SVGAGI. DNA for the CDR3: TGTGCCAGCAGGGAGGGAGGATACCAAGAGACCCAGTACTTC. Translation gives CASREGGYQETQYF.

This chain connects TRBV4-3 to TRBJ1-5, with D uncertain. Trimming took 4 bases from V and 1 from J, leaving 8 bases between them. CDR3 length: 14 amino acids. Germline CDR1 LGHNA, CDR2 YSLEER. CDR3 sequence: CASSRSQSNQPQHF. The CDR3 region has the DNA TGCGCCAGCAGCCGTTCACAGAGCAATCAGCCCCAGCATTTT.

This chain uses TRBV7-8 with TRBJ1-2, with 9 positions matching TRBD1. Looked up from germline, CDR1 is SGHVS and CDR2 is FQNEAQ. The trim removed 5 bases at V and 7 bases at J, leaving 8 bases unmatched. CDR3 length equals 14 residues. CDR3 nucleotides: TGTGCCAGCAGCACCCGGACAGGGGAGTCTGGCTACACCTTC. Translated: CASSTRTGESGYTF. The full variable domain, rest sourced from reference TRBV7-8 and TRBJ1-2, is GAGVSQSPRYKVAKRGQDVALRCDPISGHVSLFWYQQALGQGPEFLTYFQNEAQLDKSGLPSDRFFAERPEGSVSTLKIQRTQQEDSAVYLCASSTRTGESGYTFGSGTRLTVV.

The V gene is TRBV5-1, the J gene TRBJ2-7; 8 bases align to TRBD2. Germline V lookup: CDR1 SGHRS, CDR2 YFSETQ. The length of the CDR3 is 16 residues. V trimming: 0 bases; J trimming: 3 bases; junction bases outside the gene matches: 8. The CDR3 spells CASSLAFAGGIYEQYF. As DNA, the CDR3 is TGCGCCAGCAGCTTGGCCTTCGCGGGAGGAATCTACGAGCAGTACTTC.

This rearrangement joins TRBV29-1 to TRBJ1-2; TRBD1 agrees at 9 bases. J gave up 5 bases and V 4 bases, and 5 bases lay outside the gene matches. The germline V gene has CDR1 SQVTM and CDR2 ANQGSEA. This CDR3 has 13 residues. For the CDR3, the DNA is TGCAGCGTTGGGGACAGGGAAAATTATGGCTACACCTTC. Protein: CSVGDRENYGYTF.

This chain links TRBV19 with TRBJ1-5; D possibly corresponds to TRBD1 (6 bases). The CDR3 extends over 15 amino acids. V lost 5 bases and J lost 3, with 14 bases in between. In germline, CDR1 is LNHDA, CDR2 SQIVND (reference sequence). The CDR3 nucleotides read TGTGCCAGTAGTGCAGGACAGTATAACAATCAGCCCCAGCATTTT. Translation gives CASSAGQYNNQPQHF.

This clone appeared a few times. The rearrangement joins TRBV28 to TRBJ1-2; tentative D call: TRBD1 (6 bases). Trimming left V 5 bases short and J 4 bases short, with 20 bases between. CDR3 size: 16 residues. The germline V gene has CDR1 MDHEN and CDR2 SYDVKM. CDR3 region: CASSAFPGGQIYGYTF. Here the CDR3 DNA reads TGTGCCAGCAGTGCTTTCCCCGGGGGGCAGATCTATGGCTACACCTTC.

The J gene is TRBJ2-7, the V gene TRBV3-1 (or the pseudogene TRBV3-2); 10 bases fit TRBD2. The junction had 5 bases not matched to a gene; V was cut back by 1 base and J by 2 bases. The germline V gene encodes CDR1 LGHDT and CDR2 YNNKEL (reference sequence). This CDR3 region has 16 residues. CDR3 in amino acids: CASSQGGLAVPYEQYF. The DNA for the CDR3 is TGTGCCAGCAGCCAAGGCGGACTAGCGGTCCCCTACGAGCAGTACTTC.

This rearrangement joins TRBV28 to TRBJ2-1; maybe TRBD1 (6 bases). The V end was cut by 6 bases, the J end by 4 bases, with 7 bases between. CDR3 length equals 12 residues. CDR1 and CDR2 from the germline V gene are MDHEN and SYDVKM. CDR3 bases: TGTGCCAGCAGGGACAGTTACAATGAGCAGTTCTTC. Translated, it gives CASRDSYNEQFF.

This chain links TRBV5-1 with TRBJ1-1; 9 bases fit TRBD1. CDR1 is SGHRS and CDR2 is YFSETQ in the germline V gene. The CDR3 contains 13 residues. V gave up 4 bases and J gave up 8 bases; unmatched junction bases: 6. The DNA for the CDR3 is TGCGCCAGCAGCATGGTCGGACAGGGGGAAGCTTTCTTT. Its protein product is CASSMVGQGEAFF.

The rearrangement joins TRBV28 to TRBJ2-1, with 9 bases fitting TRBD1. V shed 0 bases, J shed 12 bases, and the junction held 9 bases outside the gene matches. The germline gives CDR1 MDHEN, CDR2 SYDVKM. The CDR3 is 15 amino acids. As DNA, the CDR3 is TGTGCCAGCAGTTTATGGTCGGCGTCGGACAGGGGGCAGTTCTTC. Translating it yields CASSLWSASDRGQFF.

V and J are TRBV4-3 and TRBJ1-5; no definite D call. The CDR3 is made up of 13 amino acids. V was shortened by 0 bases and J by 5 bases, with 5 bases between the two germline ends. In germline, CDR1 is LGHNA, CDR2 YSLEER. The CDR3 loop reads CASSQDLYQPQHF. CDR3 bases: TGCGCCAGCAGCCAAGATCTTTATCAGCCCCAGCATTTT.

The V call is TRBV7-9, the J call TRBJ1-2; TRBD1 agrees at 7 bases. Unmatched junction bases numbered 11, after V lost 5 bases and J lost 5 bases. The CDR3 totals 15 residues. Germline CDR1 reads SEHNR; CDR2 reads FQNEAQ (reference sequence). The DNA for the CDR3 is TGTGCCAGCAGCACGCGGACAGGCTCCTCGTATGGCTACACCTTC. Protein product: CASSTRTGSSYGYTF.

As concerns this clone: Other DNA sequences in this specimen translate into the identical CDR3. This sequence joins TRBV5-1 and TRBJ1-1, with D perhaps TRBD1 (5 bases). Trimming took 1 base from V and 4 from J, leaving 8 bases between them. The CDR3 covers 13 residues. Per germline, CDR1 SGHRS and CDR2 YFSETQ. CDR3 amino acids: CASSLTGSTEAFF. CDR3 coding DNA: TGCGCCAGCAGCTTGACAGGTTCCACTGAAGCTTTCTTT. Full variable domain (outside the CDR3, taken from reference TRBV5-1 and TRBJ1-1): KAGVTQTPRYLIKTRGQQVTLSCSPISGHRSVSWYQQTPGQGLQFLFEYFSETQRNKGNFPGRFSGRQFSNSRSEMNVSTLELGDSALYLCASSLTGSTEAFFGQGTRLTVV.